What follows is one T cell receptor beta chain and its context. These data originate in a study of OX40 agonist ivuxolimab in advanced cancers. Profiled with immunoSEQ multiplex PCR; TCRdb holds only in-frame clones, not every one. The repertoire holds 55,000 to 80,000 clones, with more than 70% as singletons. Germline V CDR1 and CDR2: MNHEY, SMNVEV (reference sequence). CDR3 length equals 13 residues. Trimming pared 4 bases from V and 4 bases from J, leaving 7 bases between. This receptor was identified in an adult with an advanced solid tumor such as melanoma, head and neck, liver or kidney cancer. The starting material was CD4+ or CD8+ T cells sorted from blood, obtained in a trial of the OX40 agonist ivuxolimab. The chain has TRBV27 and TRBJ1-4, with unresolved D. In DNA form, the CDR3 reads TGTGCCAGCAGTTCCGAGGATAATGAAAAACTGTTTTTT. Its protein is CASSSEDNEKLFF. The variable domain in full, with the rest retrieved from reference TRBV27 and TRBJ1-4, is EAQVTQNPRYLITVTGKKLTVTCSQNMNHEYMSWYRQDPGLGLRQIYYSMNVEVTDKGDVPEGYKVSRKEKRNFPLILESPSPNQTSLYFCASSSEDNEKLFFGSGTQLSVL.